A single sample is the source of the 23 T cell receptor beta chains below, sequenced in a study of blood T cells in healthy people across ages. A J-beta primer mix and a sample-barcoded 5' primer were used in a second PCR of roughly 6 to 11 cycles. TCRdb ran MiXCR on the 5' RACE reads and lists one entry per CDR3 protein. The sample shows about 290,000 distinct CDR3 sequences, roughly 29% of them seen only once. Material for sequencing was blood. Receptor source: a woman in her 70s in good health.

This chain joins TRBV7-3 and TRBJ2-1, with 7 bases fitting TRBD2. CDR1 and CDR2 (germline): SGHTA, FQGTGA. The ends lost 2 bases at V and 7 bases at J; junction bases unmatched: 2. This CDR3 region has 13 residues. Written as DNA, the CDR3 is TGTGCCAGCAGCTTAGGGGAGGGAAATGAGCAGTTCTTC. It codes for CASSLGEGNEQFF.

This clonotype was found a few times. The chain is built from TRBV5-1 and TRBJ1-2; 10 nucleotides line up with TRBD1. The CDR3 consists of 19 residues. V gave up 7 bases and J gave up 6 bases; unmatched junction bases: 24. Germline CDR1 reads SGHRS; CDR2 reads YFSETQ. CDR3 residues: CASSLKLRDRGPLEDGYTF. The CDR3 coding sequence is TGCGCCAGCTCTCTAAAACTCCGGGACAGGGGCCCCCTGGAGGATGGCTACACCTTC.

The rearrangement links TRBV9 to TRBJ1-1; TRBD1 matches 7 bases. In germline, CDR1 is SGDLS, CDR2 YYNGEE. Trimming at V came to 3 bases and at J to 3 bases, leaving 8 bases not matched to a gene. The CDR3 runs to 15 residues. This CDR3 reads CASSARSTGDTEAFF. As DNA, the CDR3 is TGTGCCAGCAGCGCAAGATCAACAGGGGACACTGAAGCTTTCTTT.

This clonotype was found many times. The chain has TRBV7-2 and TRBJ1-1, with 8 bases identical to TRBD1. Losses at the gene ends were 3 bases for V and 1 base for J; bases not matched to a gene: 1. Looked up from germline, CDR1 is SGHTA and CDR2 is FQGNSA. The CDR3 is 14 amino acids. The CDR3 region has the DNA TGTGCCAGCAGCTTCAGGGGGCGGAACACTGAAGCTTTCTTT. It yields the protein CASSFRGRNTEAFF.

The rearrangement links TRBV12-3 or TRBV12-4 to TRBJ1-4; D remains unclear. V was trimmed by 4 bases and J by 5 bases, leaving 8 bases between them. This CDR3 is 13 amino acids long. Here the CDR3 reads CASSWTVNEKLFF. CDR3 sequence (DNA): TGTGCCAGCAGTTGGACGGTGAATGAAAAACTGTTTTTT.

This clonotype came up a few times. The chain has TRBV29-1 and TRBJ2-5; TRBD2 agrees at 8 bases. V dropped 6 bases and J dropped 7; count of bases not matched to a gene: 13. The CDR3 extends over 14 amino acids. Germline V CDR1 and CDR2: SQVTM, ANQGSEA. The CDR3 is CSVTSGTRTATQYF. CDR3 bases: TGCAGCGTGACTTCCGGGACTAGAACGGCGACCCAGTACTTC.

J is TRBJ1-1 and V is TRBV4-1; D unresolved. V was shortened by 0 bases and J by 5 bases, with 7 bases between the two germline ends. The CDR3 is 13 amino acids. CDR1 and CDR2 from the germline V gene are MGHRA and YSYEKL. CDR3 residues: CASSQDGSTEAFF. The CDR3 coding sequence is TGCGCCAGCAGCCAAGATGGAAGTACTGAAGCTTTCTTT.

At least ten counts were recorded for this clonotype. V is TRBV28 and J is TRBJ2-7; D gene unclear. Germline V lookup: CDR1 MDHEN, CDR2 SYDVKM. This CDR3 has 11 amino acids. V lost 3 bases and J 6 bases, leaving 6 bases between the germline ends. The CDR3 DNA is TGTGCCAGCAGTTTTACGGGCGAGCAGTACTTC. It codes for CASSFTGEQYF.

The genes are TRBV7-9 and TRBJ2-1; D is undetermined. The CDR3 runs 11 residues. V shed 5 bases and J shed 9 bases, with 8 bases lying between them. Germline-derived CDR1 and CDR2 are SEHNR and FQNEAQ (reference sequence). The CDR3 DNA reads as TGTGCCAGCAGCAAAGTCGGTGAGCAGTTCTTC. It codes for CASSKVGEQFF.

This CDR3 reads CASKPTGWSYEQYF. The CDR3 nucleotides read TGTGCCAGCAAGCCGACAGGGTGGTCCTACGAGCAGTACTTC. This chain uses TRBV6-6 with TRBJ2-5, with 7 bases identical to TRBD1. The better agreement between TRBJ2-7 and the DNA end casts doubt on the J call. CDR1 and CDR2 from the germline V gene are MNHNY and SVGAGI (reference sequence). The CDR3 length is 14 residues.

The J gene is TRBJ1-1, the V gene TRBV6-6, with TRBD1 matching over 9 bases. Germline V CDR1 and CDR2: MNHNY, SVGAGI (reference sequence). The CDR3 extends over 16 amino acids. V lost 7 bases to trimming and J lost 0 bases; unmatched junction nucleotides: 9. CDR3 sequence reads: CASTRTGVRMNTEAFF. CDR3 in DNA: TGTGCCAGCACCCGGACAGGGGTTAGGATGAACACTGAAGCTTTCTTT.

This clonotype appeared many times. DNA of the CDR3: TGTGCCAGCAGCCCACGTGAGCGGGAGCTTTCCTACAATGAGCAGTTCTTC. It is translated as CASSPRERELSYNEQFF. This chain links TRBV4-2 with TRBJ2-1; 8 bases are shared with TRBD2. CDR1 and CDR2 from the germline V gene are LGHNA and YNFKEQ. V was pared by 4 bases and J by 1 base, with 9 bases of the junction left unmatched. CDR3 length: 17 residues.

This clonotype was observed a handful of times. The V call is TRBV3-1, the J call TRBJ1-2, with a possible D match to TRBD1 (6 bases). Germline V CDR1 and CDR2: LGHDT, YNNKEL (reference sequence). The CDR3 contains 12 residues. The ends were cut back, 4 bases at V and 6 bases at J, with 9 bases in the middle. CDR3 sequence: CASSRRTDGYTF. In nucleotides, the CDR3 is TGTGCCAGCAGCCGGCGGACAGATGGCTACACCTTC.

This clonotype has just a few counts. The V gene is TRBV19, the J gene TRBJ2-5; D gene uncertain. CDR3 length: 9 residues. V shed 7 bases and J shed 3 bases, with 0 bases lying between them. Germline V gene lookup returns CDR1 LNHDA and CDR2 SQIVND (reference sequence). The CDR3 DNA reads TGTGCCAGTAAAGAGACCCAGTACTTC. It specifies CASKETQYF.

This clonotype showed up just a few times. The rearrangement links TRBV12-3 or TRBV12-4 to TRBJ2-7; TRBD2 agrees at 15 bases. With V trimmed by 5 bases and J by 0 bases, 5 bases remained unmatched. The CDR3 runs 17 residues. For the CDR3, the DNA is TGTGCCAGCAGTCCCGGGACTAGCGGGAGGAGCTCCTACGAGCAGTACTTC. Its translation is CASSPGTSGRSSYEQYF.

The chain couples TRBV20-1 to TRBJ2-7; 8 bases map to TRBD2. The CDR3 loop spans 14 amino acids. Germline V lookup: CDR1 DFQATT, CDR2 SNEGSKA (reference sequence). Trimming removed 7 bases from V and 2 bases from J; junction bases left unmatched: 10. The CDR3 nucleotides read TGCAGTGTCAGATCACCAGCGGGAGCCTACGAGCAGTACTTC. This translates into CSVRSPAGAYEQYF.

Only a few counts were recorded for this clonotype. V and J are TRBV6-2 or TRBV6-3 and TRBJ2-5, with a tentative D call TRBD2 (6 bases). The DNA end favors TRBJ2-1, so the J call may be wrong. The length of the CDR3 is 15 residues. Germline V gene data show CDR1 as MNHEY and CDR2 as SVGEGT. The CDR3 reads CASSYSGEVRRGQFF. The CDR3 DNA reads as TGTGCCAGCAGTTACTCGGGGGAGGTACGGCGAGGGCAGTTCTTC.

The V call is TRBV12-3 or TRBV12-4, the J call TRBJ2-6; possibly TRBD2 for D (6 bases). V lost 4 bases and J lost 4, with 17 bases in between. The CDR3 is 17 residues long. The CDR3 DNA reads TGTGCCAGCAGTTCACCGACTCTAGCGTCCGGGGCCAACGTCCTGACTTTC. Protein product: CASSSPTLASGANVLTF.

The chain joins TRBV20-1 to TRBJ2-3; D tentatively fits TRBD1 or TRBD2 (5 bases each). Trimming removed 3 bases from V and 3 bases from J, with 13 bases in between. The CDR3 runs 14 residues. Per the germline V gene, CDR1 is DFQATT and CDR2 is SNEGSKA (reference sequence). The CDR3 bases are TGCAGTGCTAGTGACGGGACGGAGACAGATACGCAGTATTTT. Translating gives CSASDGTETDTQYF.

The chain employs TRBV7-9 and TRBJ2-1, with D uncertain. V was shortened by 5 bases and J by 1 base, with 9 bases between the two germline ends. Germline V gene lookup returns CDR1 SEHNR and CDR2 FQNEAQ (reference sequence). This CDR3 is 14 amino acids long. The CDR3: CASSRVGSYNEQFF. The CDR3, as DNA: TGTGCCAGCAGCCGCGTAGGGTCCTACAATGAGCAGTTCTTC.

This clonotype was detected only a few times. The V call is TRBV6-2 or TRBV6-3, the J call TRBJ2-5; TRBD2 matches at 9 bases. The J call may be mistaken, given a closer DNA end match to TRBJ2-1. CDR1 is MNHEY, CDR2 SVGEGT, per germline. The CDR3 contains 16 residues. Here the CDR3 reads CASSRPPSGNYNEQFF. CDR3 DNA: TGTGCCAGCAGTCGCCCCCCTAGCGGGAACTACAATGAGCAGTTCTTC.

The table lists this clonotype with a few counts. This chain links TRBV10-3 with TRBJ2-5; 14 bases are shared with TRBD2. The CDR3 has 17 residues. V was clipped by 5 bases and J by 4 bases; unmatched bases: 9. Germline CDR1 and CDR2: ENHRY and SYGVKD. CDR3 nucleotides: TGTGCCATCAGTCCCGGGACTAGCGGGAGTCTTGGAGAGACCCAGTACTTC. This encodes CAISPGTSGSLGETQYF.

The CDR3 region is CASSLQRTGGDEQYF. The CDR3 DNA sequence: TGTGCCAGCAGTTTACAACGGACAGGGGGAGACGAGCAGTACTTC. V gene TRBV28 combines with J gene TRBJ2-7; 10 nucleotides line up with TRBD1. The CDR3 has 15 amino acids. V shed 2 bases, J shed 5 bases, and the junction held 6 bases outside the gene matches. The germline gives CDR1 MDHEN, CDR2 SYDVKM.